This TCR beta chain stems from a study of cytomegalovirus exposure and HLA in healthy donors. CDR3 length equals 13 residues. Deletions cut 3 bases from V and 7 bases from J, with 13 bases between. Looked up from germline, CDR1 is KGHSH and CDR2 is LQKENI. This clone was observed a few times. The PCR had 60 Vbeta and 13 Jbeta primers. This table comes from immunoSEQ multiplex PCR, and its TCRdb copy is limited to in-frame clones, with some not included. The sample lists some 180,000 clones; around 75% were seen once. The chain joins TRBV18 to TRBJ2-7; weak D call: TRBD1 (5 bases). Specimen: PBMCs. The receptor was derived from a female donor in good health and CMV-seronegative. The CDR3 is CASSPVDRWEQYF. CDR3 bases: TGTGCCAGCTCACCCGTCGACAGATGGGAGCAGTACTTC.